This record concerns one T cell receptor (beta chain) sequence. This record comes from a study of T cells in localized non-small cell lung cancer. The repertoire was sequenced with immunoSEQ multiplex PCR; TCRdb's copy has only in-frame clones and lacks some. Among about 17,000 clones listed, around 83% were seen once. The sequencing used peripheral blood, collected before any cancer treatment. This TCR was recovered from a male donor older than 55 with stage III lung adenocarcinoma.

Here the CDR3 reads CASSGTGGDYGYTF. Here the CDR3 DNA reads TGTGCCAGCTCGGGGACAGGGGGGGACTATGGCTACACCTTC. V usage is TRBV18 and J usage is TRBJ1-2, with TRBD1 identical over 11 bases. V shed 6 bases, J shed 3 bases, and the junction held 3 bases outside the gene matches. Germline loops: CDR1 KGHSH, CDR2 LQKENI. This CDR3 is 14 amino acids long.